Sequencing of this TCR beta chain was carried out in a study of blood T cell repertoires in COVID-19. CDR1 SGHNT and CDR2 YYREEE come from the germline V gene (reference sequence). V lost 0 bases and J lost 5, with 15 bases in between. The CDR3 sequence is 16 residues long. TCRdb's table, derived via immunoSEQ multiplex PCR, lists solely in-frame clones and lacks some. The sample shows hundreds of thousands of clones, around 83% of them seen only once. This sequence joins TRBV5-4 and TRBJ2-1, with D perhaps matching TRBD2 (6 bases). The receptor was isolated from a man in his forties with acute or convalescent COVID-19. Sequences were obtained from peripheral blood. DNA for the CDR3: TGTGCCAGCAGCTTGGTGTGGCAGGGAGGTAACAATGAGCAGTTCTTC. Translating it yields CASSLVWQGGNNEQFF.